The clone carrying this TCR beta chain has ten or more counts. These data originate in a study of regulatory T cells in long-lasting Graves disease. This CDR3 comprises 13 residues. Germline V gene data show CDR1 as DFQATT and CDR2 as SNEGSKA (reference sequence). V was clipped by 6 bases and J by 7 bases; unmatched bases: 6. CDR3 regions were amplified by Arm-PCR using iRepertoire HTBI primers to build TCR beta libraries. TCRdb itself ran the multiplex PCR reads through MiXCR, one entry per CDR3 protein. The repertoire holds over 200,000 distinct CDR3 sequences, with approximately 20% as singletons. Time point in this sample: newly diagnosed GD, antithyroid drugs for less than 3 months. Following extraction of RNA from PBMCs, that RNA was used to make the TCR library. Peripheral blood, at about 8.9 milliliters, went into EDTA tubes.

The chain has TRBV20-1 and TRBJ1-5; 10 nucleotides match TRBD1. This receptor was obtained from a female donor with Graves disease. This specimen consisted of peripheral blood mononuclear cells (PBMCs), obtained at new diagnosis, from a patient treated with antithyroid drugs. The CDR3 sequence is CSARTGGGQPQHF. CDR3 sequence (DNA): TGCAGTGCAAGGACAGGGGGAGGACAGCCCCAGCATTTT.